The 29 T cell receptor beta chains below all came from one sample that was sequenced in a study of blood T cell repertoires in COVID-19. The protocol was immunoSEQ multiplex PCR, while the TCRdb copy is restricted to in-frame clones and leaves out a portion. The sample has roughly 250,000 clones, around 86% seen once; the top ten hold about 1.6%. Sequencing was done on a sample of PBMCs or T cells enriched from blood (not recorded which). The receptors derive from a woman aged 45-65 years who had recovered from COVID-19.

The chain joins TRBV11-2 to TRBJ1-4, with 7 bases matching TRBD1. Germline assignment: CDR1 SGHAT and CDR2 FQNNGV. The CDR3 extends over 16 amino acids. Unmatched junction bases numbered 14, after V lost 5 bases and J lost 8 bases. The CDR3 nucleotides are TGTGCCAGCAGCCCTATTGACAGGGCTGCTGGGGAAAAACTGTTTTTT. This gives the protein CASSPIDRAAGEKLFF.

This chain joins TRBV11-2 and TRBJ2-7; no firm D call. The V end was cut by 7 bases, the J end by 5 bases, with 21 bases between. Germline CDR1 is SGHAT and CDR2 is FQNNGV. The CDR3 is 15 residues long. The CDR3 sequence is CASTSPRGYQDEQYF. Written as DNA, the CDR3 is TGTGCCAGCACATCACCCCGTGGCTACCAGGACGAGCAGTACTTC. Based on the CDR3 plus reference TRBV11-2 and TRBJ2-7, the full variable domain is EAGVAQSPRYKIIEKRQSVAFWCNPISGHATLYWYQQILGQGPKLLIQFQNNGVVDDSQLPKDRFSAERLKGVDSTLKIQPAKLEDSAVYLCASTSPRGYQDEQYFGPGTRLTVT.

This clone was observed a handful of times. The CDR3 sequence is CASSQFSAGYTNGYTF. CDR3 DNA: TGTGCCAGCAGCCAATTTTCGGCGGGGTACACCAATGGCTACACCTTC. V is TRBV4-2 and J is TRBJ1-2; unclear D gene. The CDR3 has 16 amino acids. Per the germline V gene, CDR1 is LGHNA and CDR2 is YNFKEQ. Deletions cut 2 bases from V and 6 bases from J, with 19 bases between.

This chain connects TRBV27 to TRBJ1-1, with 9 bases matching TRBD1. The trim removed 7 bases at V and 2 bases at J, leaving 2 bases unmatched. Germline CDR1 reads MNHEY; CDR2 reads SMNVEV (reference sequence). The CDR3 extends over 13 amino acids. CDR3: CASTTGGNTEAFF. CDR3 sequence (DNA): TGTGCCAGCACGACAGGGGGTAACACTGAAGCTTTCTTT.

V is TRBV19 and J is TRBJ2-7, with TRBD1 matching over 8 bases. The CDR3 is 14 residues long. After removal of 7 bases from V and 5 bases from J, the junction contained 10 bases not matched to a gene. Germline loops: CDR1 LNHDA, CDR2 SQIVND (reference sequence). The CDR3 bases are TGTGCCAGTACTCGGACAGGGAGCAACAACGAGCAGTACTTC. It translates to CASTRTGSNNEQYF.

The rearrangement uses TRBV9 and TRBJ1-4, with D perhaps TRBD1 (6 bases). The V and J ends lost 3 bases and 4 bases respectively, with 13 bases between them. Germline V gene lookup returns CDR1 SGDLS and CDR2 YYNGEE. The CDR3 totals 15 residues. The CDR3 nucleotides read TGTGCCAGCAGCGAGATACAGGGAAATAATGAAAAACTGTTTTTT. It encodes CASSEIQGNNEKLFF.

The rearrangement joins TRBV18 to TRBJ2-5; 8 nucleotides line up with TRBD1. V trimming: 4 bases; J trimming: 4 bases; junction bases outside the gene matches: 5. There are 14 residues in the CDR3. Per germline, CDR1 KGHSH and CDR2 LQKENI. CDR3 loop: CASSLDRDRETQYF. The CDR3, as DNA: TGTGCCAGCTCACTGGACAGGGATCGAGAGACCCAGTACTTC.

This sequence joins TRBV5-5 and TRBJ1-2; no reliable D call. Germline CDR1 and CDR2: SGHKS and YYEKEE (reference sequence). V was cut by 2 bases and J by 2 bases, with 10 bases left in between. This CDR3 has 14 residues. CDR3 nucleotides: TGTGCCAGCAGCTTTGTAACGGGGAACTATGGCTACACCTTC. As protein: CASSFVTGNYGYTF.

The chain uses TRBV7-9 and TRBJ1-3, with D tentatively TRBD1 (5 bases). The V gene lost 0 bases and the J gene lost 5 bases, with 14 bases spanning the gap. This CDR3 spans 16 amino acids. Germline lookup yields CDR1 SEHNR and CDR2 FQNEAQ (reference sequence). CDR3 region: CASSLAREGIRNTIYF. The CDR3 DNA reads as TGTGCCAGCAGCTTAGCGAGGGAGGGGATTCGAAACACCATATATTTT.

This clone occurred once. This chain joins TRBV19 and TRBJ2-5, with 9 bases lining up with TRBD2. The CDR3 consists of 13 residues. CDR1 and CDR2 from the germline V gene are LNHDA and SQIVND (reference sequence). The ends lost 8 bases at V and 4 bases at J; junction bases unmatched: 5. CDR3 sequence (DNA): TGTGCCAGTGGGCGGGAGGGCCGAGAGACCCAGTACTTC. Translated: CASGREGRETQYF.

This chain uses TRBV2 with TRBJ1-3; D not resolved. Trimming stripped 5 bases from V and 0 bases from J, with 8 bases between. Germline values: CDR1 SNHLY, CDR2 FYNNEI. The CDR3 is 14 amino acids. CDR3 loop: CASSLQFSGNTIYF. The CDR3 nucleotides read TGTGCCAGCAGTTTACAGTTCTCTGGAAACACCATATATTTT.

The chain links TRBV5-4 to TRBJ2-7, with D perhaps matching TRBD1 (6 bases). The ends were cut back, 0 bases at V and 4 bases at J, with 8 bases in the middle. The CDR3 contains 13 residues. The germline gives CDR1 SGHNT, CDR2 YYREEE (reference sequence). The CDR3 region has the DNA TGTGCCAGCAGCTTGGGACAGGTGTACGAGCAGTACTTC. It translates to CASSLGQVYEQYF.

The sample holds one count of this clone. J is TRBJ2-1 and V is TRBV7-9, with TRBD2 identical over 12 bases. Germline trimming cut 3 bases from V and 7 bases from J; bases unmatched to any gene: 4. The length of the CDR3 is 15 residues. Per the germline V gene, CDR1 is SEHNR and CDR2 is FQNEAQ (reference sequence). The CDR3 spells CASSLGTSGQNEQFF. The DNA for the CDR3 is TGTGCCAGCAGCTTGGGGACTAGCGGGCAAAATGAGCAGTTCTTC. Full variable domain (outside the CDR3, taken from reference TRBV7-9 and TRBJ2-1): DTGVSQNPRHKITKRGQNVTFRCDPISEHNRLYWYRQTLGQGPEFLTYFQNEAQLEKSRLLSDRFSAERPKGSFSTLEIQRTEQGDSAMYLCASSLGTSGQNEQFFGPGTRLTVL.

This chain connects TRBV12-3 or TRBV12-4 to TRBJ2-4; a possible D gene is TRBD2 (5 bases). V dropped 4 bases and J dropped 7 bases, with 11 bases sitting between them. CDR3 length: 13 residues. DNA of the CDR3: TGTGCCAGCAGTTCCCCCGGGGTGAACATTCAGTACTTC. Translation gives CASSSPGVNIQYF.

This clone was recorded a few times. This chain uses TRBV28 with TRBJ2-7; tentatively, D is TRBD2 (5 bases). The CDR3 loop spans 13 amino acids. Germline V CDR1 and CDR2: MDHEN, SYDVKM. Deletions cut 3 bases from V and 6 bases from J, with 12 bases between. CDR3 loop: CASSLQEVTEQYF. The CDR3 DNA reads as TGTGCCAGCAGTTTGCAGGAGGTAACCGAGCAGTACTTC. Filled out from reference TRBV28 and TRBJ2-7, the complete variable domain reads DVKVTQSSRYLVKRTGEKVFLECVQDMDHENMFWYRQDPGLGLRLIYFSYDVKMKEKGDIPEGYSVSREKKERFSLILESASTNQTSMYLCASSLQEVTEQYFGPGTRLTVT.

This clone occurred many times. V gene TRBV27 combines with J gene TRBJ1-3; D call uncertain. CDR1 is MNHEY, CDR2 SMNVEV, per germline (reference sequence). The CDR3 is 14 residues long. Trimming removed 5 bases from V and 0 bases from J, with 8 bases in between. As DNA, the CDR3 is TGTGCCAGCAGTCCCTTTAACTCTGGAAACACCATATATTTT. This encodes CASSPFNSGNTIYF.

The CDR3 is CAWGKGAGETQYF. The CDR3, as DNA: TGTGCCTGGGGGAAGGGGGCGGGAGAGACCCAGTACTTC. The genes are TRBV30 and TRBJ2-5, with 7 positions matching TRBD1. The CDR3 is 13 amino acids. Germline V gives CDR1 GTSNPN, CDR2 SVGIG (reference sequence). Trimming removed 5 bases from V and 4 bases from J; junction bases left unmatched: 7.

The chain combines TRBV27 with TRBJ2-5, with 8 bases identical to TRBD2. V was clipped by 4 bases and J by 6 bases; unmatched bases: 10. The CDR3 extends over 15 amino acids. Germline CDR1 and CDR2: MNHEY and SMNVEV (reference sequence). CDR3 coding DNA: TGTGCCAGCAGTTCCCTCCGTAGCGGGATGAAGACCCAGTACTTC. It translates to CASSSLRSGMKTQYF.

This chain joins TRBV5-4 and TRBJ2-3, with 12 bases fitting TRBD2. The ends lost 1 base at V and 4 bases at J; junction bases unmatched: 4. Germline V gives CDR1 SGHNT, CDR2 YYREEE (reference sequence). The CDR3 contains 16 residues. The CDR3 loop is CASSLNLAGGPDTQYF. The DNA of the CDR3 is TGTGCCAGCAGCTTGAACCTAGCGGGAGGGCCAGATACGCAGTATTTT.

CDR3 protein: CASSKGTPVDYGYTF. CDR3 in DNA: TGTGCCAGCAGCAAGGGGACACCGGTAGACTATGGCTACACCTTC. This rearrangement joins TRBV5-4 to TRBJ1-2; D is possibly TRBD1 (6 bases). The CDR3 runs to 15 residues. The V and J ends lost 4 bases and 3 bases respectively, with 16 bases between them. CDR1 and CDR2 from the germline V gene are SGHNT and YYREEE (reference sequence).

The CDR3 loop is CASSYTRGLAGVTGELFF. In nucleotides, the CDR3 is TGTGCCAGCAGTTACACCCGTGGGTTAGCGGGAGTCACCGGGGAGCTGTTTTTT. V is TRBV6-2 or TRBV6-3 and J is TRBJ2-2, with 9 bases aligning to TRBD2. Germline V gene sequence: CDR1 MNHEY, CDR2 SVGEGT. With 2 bases clipped from V and 4 bases from J, the junction kept 11 bases outside the gene matches. The CDR3 sequence is 18 residues long.

The V and J genes are TRBV6-1 and TRBJ1-6; tentative D call: TRBD1 (5 bases). The CDR3 has 18 amino acids. The V gene lost 3 bases and the J gene lost 3 bases, with 18 bases spanning the gap. In germline, CDR1 is MNHNS, CDR2 SASEGT. Written as DNA, the CDR3 is TGTGCCAGCAGTGAGAACTGGGGGAGGGACGACTATAATTCACCCCTCCACTTT. Translating gives CASSENWGRDDYNSPLHF.

V gene TRBV28 combines with J gene TRBJ1-4; D is ambiguous. V gave up 7 bases and J gave up 5 bases, with 11 bases separating them. This CDR3 spans 13 amino acids. Per the germline V gene, CDR1 is MDHEN and CDR2 is SYDVKM. The CDR3 protein is CASKMAGNEKLFF. The CDR3 DNA is TGTGCCAGCAAAATGGCGGGGAATGAAAAACTGTTTTTT.

The genes are TRBV11-2 and TRBJ2-2; 7 positions agree with TRBD1. Losses at the gene ends were 5 bases for V and 1 base for J; bases not matched to a gene: 4. Germline CDR1 SGHAT, CDR2 FQNNGV. This CDR3 is built from 15 residues. CDR3 in amino acids: CASSRDRLNTGELFF. CDR3 DNA: TGTGCCAGCAGCCGGGACAGACTGAACACCGGGGAGCTGTTTTTT.

V and J are TRBV6-5 and TRBJ2-7; 7 bases fit TRBD2. Germline CDR1 reads MNHEY; CDR2 reads SVGAGI. J lost 0 bases, V lost 8 bases, and 7 bases had no gene match. The CDR3 is 14 amino acids. The CDR3 region has the DNA TGTGCCAGCGAAGCCGGGAGGAGCTCCTACGAGCAGTACTTC. This codes for CASEAGRSSYEQYF.

The chain uses TRBV7-9 and TRBJ2-2, with TRBD2 as a possible D gene (6 bases). There are 16 residues in the CDR3. V was pared by 3 bases and J by 0 bases, with 11 bases between. Germline V gene data show CDR1 as SEHNR and CDR2 as FQNEAQ (reference sequence). The DNA for the CDR3 is TGTGCCAGCAGCTTTGTCGGGAGCGCGAACACCGGGGAGCTGTTTTTT. Amino acids: CASSFVGSANTGELFF.

The genes are TRBV28 and TRBJ1-2; no clear D. The CDR3 runs to 13 residues. Germline lookup yields CDR1 MDHEN and CDR2 SYDVKM. Trimming took off 8 bases at V and 3 bases at J, with 13 bases between the two ends. CDR3: CASSLNEDYGYTF. In DNA, the CDR3 is TGTGCCAGCTCCCTTAACGAGGACTATGGCTACACCTTC.

The V gene is TRBV4-2, the J gene TRBJ1-1; D may be TRBD1 (6 bases). The CDR3 has 15 residues. V lost 7 bases and J lost 4, with 19 bases in between. Looked up from germline, CDR1 is LGHNA and CDR2 is YNFKEQ. CDR3 in DNA: TGTGCCAGCATCTTGTCTGTACGAGGGGGCACTGAAGCTTTCTTT. Its protein is CASILSVRGGTEAFF.

The chain uses TRBV3-1 (or the pseudogene TRBV3-2) and TRBJ2-1; D might be TRBD1 (6 bases). The CDR3 contains 14 residues. Germline-derived CDR1 and CDR2 are LGHDT and YNNKEL (reference sequence). Deletions cut 0 bases from V and 3 bases from J, with 6 bases between. The CDR3 sequence is CASSQETGYNEQFF. The CDR3 DNA follows: TGTGCCAGCAGCCAAGAGACAGGCTACAATGAGCAGTTCTTC.